The source of this TCR beta chain is a study of response to subunit inactivated influenza vaccine. TCRdb reprocessed the RT-PCR reads via MiXCR and lists one record per CDR3 protein. The table lists some 550,000 distinct CDR3 sequences, under 30% of them singletons. The CDR3 has 16 amino acids. V lost 1 base, J lost 2 bases, and 17 bases lay in between. Germline CDR1 SQVTM, CDR2 ANQGSEA. The study's findings and limits: Each seasonal influenza vaccination, the authors suggested, recruits few new T cells.

This clonotype was seen a few times. The antigen remains unidentified. These records were also assigned to another study, of T cells expressing NK-cell markers. That work states: UMIs accompanied the 5'RACE template switching by which TCR beta cDNA was made. Repertoires of TCR beta were obtained from T cells sorted as CD3+CD56+NKG2C+, CD3+CD56+NKG2C- and CD3+CD56-NKG2C+. Of eight sequenced donors, seven were HCMV-seropositive and one HCMV-seronegative. Similarly, these clonotypes led the CD3+CD56-NKG2C+ fraction as well in a few donors.

The TCR sequence derives from a man aged 45-65 years who received an inactivated influenza vaccine. V gene TRBV29-1 combines with J gene TRBJ2-5, with D maybe TRBD2 (5 bases). Sequencing was performed on CD4+ T cells sorted from PBMCs, taken about 13 days after vaccination. For the CDR3, the DNA is TGCAGCGTTGAAGGGCTTCCGGGGAATACACAAGAGACCCAGTACTTC. Translated, it gives CSVEGLPGNTQETQYF. Full variable domain (remainder filled in from reference TRBV29-1 and TRBJ2-5): SAVISQKPSRDICQRGTSLTIQCQVDSQVTMMFWYRQQPGQSLTLIATANQGSEATYESGFVIDKFPISRPNLTFSTLTVSNMSPEDSSIYLCSVEGLPGNTQETQYFGPGTRLLVL.